Listed here are 16 T cell receptor beta chains from one sample, sequenced in a study of control samples from healthy donors and cancer patients. This table comes from immunoSEQ multiplex PCR, and its TCRdb copy is limited to in-frame clones, with some not included. In the table there are 110,000 or so clones, roughly 89% of which are singletons. Sequencing was done on a sample of blood. The receptors shown here come from a man aged 30 to 39 in good health.

There are a few counts of this clone. This chain uses TRBV18 with TRBJ2-5; D is unresolved. The CDR3 is made up of 12 amino acids. The V gene's germline CDR1 is KGHSH and CDR2 LQKENI. V was shortened by 2 bases and J by 2 bases, with 3 bases between the two germline ends. In nucleotides, the CDR3 is TGTGCCAGCTCACCAAATCAAGAGACCCAGTACTTC. Protein: CASSPNQETQYF.

This clone was found once. This sequence joins TRBV3-1 (or the pseudogene TRBV3-2) and TRBJ1-2, with a weak D call TRBD1 (6 bases). Germline CDR1 and CDR2: LGHDT and YNNKEL (reference sequence). The CDR3 extends over 15 amino acids. The V and J ends lost 3 bases and 4 bases respectively, with 15 bases between them. The CDR3 DNA is TGTGCCAGCAGCCAGTTCGACAGGCCTTCCTATGGCTACACCTTC. Its protein is CASSQFDRPSYGYTF.

This clone was found once. The chain recombines TRBV5-6 with TRBJ2-7; 7 bases line up with TRBD2. The CDR3 runs to 16 residues. The V gene end was trimmed by 0 bases and the J gene end by 0 bases; junction bases not matched to a gene: 6. Germline CDR1 and CDR2: SGHDT and YYEEEE. CDR3 amino acids: CASSLAGRGTSYEQYF. The CDR3 bases are TGTGCCAGCAGCTTGGCCGGGCGGGGGACCTCCTACGAGCAGTACTTC.

The table lists this clone with a few counts. The V and J genes are TRBV21-1 and TRBJ1-6; the table's D call TRBD1 went unverified against the DNA. TRBV21-1 is listed as a pseudogene. This CDR3 contains 19 residues. CDR3 nucleotide sequence: TGTGCCAGCAGCACCCGGGGACAGGTTTTTGTCCCCTATAATTCACCCCTCCACTTT. Protein: CASSTRGQVFVPYNSPLHF.

In this sample, this clone turned up once. V gene TRBV7-7 combines with J gene TRBJ2-5; D might be TRBD1 (6 bases). V lost 3 bases and J 5 bases, leaving 13 bases between the germline ends. Looked up from germline, CDR1 is SSHAT and CDR2 is FNYEAQ (reference sequence). The length of the CDR3 is 14 residues. CDR3 nucleotide sequence: TGTGCCAGCAGCTTTGGAAGGGGGAAGGAGACCCAGTACTTC. It yields the protein CASSFGRGKETQYF.

This clone was seen once. This sequence joins TRBV10-3 and TRBJ1-3; D uncertain. V was clipped by 1 base and J by 0 bases, with 10 bases between them. Germline CDR1 is ENHRY and CDR2 is SYGVKD. The CDR3 runs to 16 residues. The CDR3 region has the DNA TGTGCCATCAGTGAGTACGAGGGTTACTCTGGAAACACCATATATTTT. It codes for CAISEYEGYSGNTIYF.

This rearrangement joins TRBV12-3 or TRBV12-4 to TRBJ1-1; D is ambiguous. The CDR3 is 13 amino acids. V lost 7 bases and J lost 1, with 10 bases in between. CDR3 bases: TGTGCCAGCACCCAAGCAAAGAACACTGAAGCTTTCTTT. Translating it yields CASTQAKNTEAFF.

The V and J genes are TRBV19 and TRBJ1-5, with D possibly matching TRBD1 (6 bases). The CDR3 is 13 amino acids. The germline gives CDR1 LNHDA, CDR2 SQIVND (reference sequence). CDR3 sequence reads: CAGGGLSNQPQHF. The CDR3 coding sequence is TGTGCGGGAGGGGGGCTAAGCAATCAGCCCCAGCATTTT.

V and J are TRBV28 and TRBJ2-7; D perhaps matches TRBD2 (5 bases). The V and J ends lost 7 bases and 6 bases respectively, with 13 bases between them. The CDR3 extends over 12 amino acids. The V gene's germline CDR1 is MDHEN and CDR2 SYDVKM. CDR3 DNA: TGTGCCAGCATGGCAGGACTCTCCGAGCAGTACTTC. Translated: CASMAGLSEQYF.

The chain has TRBV20-1 and TRBJ1-2; D is uncertain. Germline-derived CDR1 and CDR2 are DFQATT and SNEGSKA (reference sequence). Trimming removed 6 bases from V and 8 bases from J, with 13 bases in between. The CDR3 loop spans 11 amino acids. CDR3 sequence reads: CSATPSGGYTF. In DNA form, the CDR3 reads TGCAGTGCCACTCCGTCGGGGGGCTACACCTTC.

V gene TRBV6-5 combines with J gene TRBJ1-4; a possible D gene is TRBD1 (5 bases). Trimming stripped 0 bases from V and 5 bases from J, with 7 bases between. Germline assignment: CDR1 MNHEY and CDR2 SVGAGI. The length of the CDR3 is 14 residues. The CDR3 is CASSYSGANEKLFF. Written as DNA, the CDR3 is TGTGCCAGCAGTTACTCAGGGGCGAATGAAAAACTGTTTTTT.

The chain uses TRBV9 and TRBJ1-3; 8 bases agree with TRBD1. The CDR3 totals 15 residues. Trimming cost V 4 bases and J 2 bases; bases outside gene matches: 5. Germline values: CDR1 SGDLS, CDR2 YYNGEE. This CDR3 reads CASSPTGGAGNTIYF. The CDR3 DNA reads as TGTGCCAGCAGCCCCACAGGGGGTGCTGGAAACACCATATATTTT.

The chain carries TRBV5-4 and TRBJ1-2, with 12 bases that match TRBD1. V lost 4 bases and J lost 2; bases outside the gene matches: 9. The CDR3 totals 17 residues. CDR1 is SGHNT, CDR2 YYREEE, per germline (reference sequence). Here the CDR3 DNA reads TGTGCCAGCAGCCCACCGGGACAGGGGGCTGAAAACTATGGCTACACCTTC. Translating it yields CASSPPGQGAENYGYTF.

The V gene is TRBV25-1, the J gene TRBJ1-2, with D uncertain. Trimming took 1 base from V and 4 from J, leaving 16 bases between them. CDR1 MGHDK and CDR2 SYGVNS come from the germline V gene. The CDR3 is made up of 16 amino acids. CDR3 sequence reads: CASSESRAGRSYGYTF. As DNA, the CDR3 is TGTGCCAGCAGTGAATCTAGAGCCGGTAGGAGCTATGGCTACACCTTC.

This clone was picked up a small number of times. The gene calls are TRBV11-2 and TRBJ1-2; D unclear. The V gene lost 6 bases and the J gene lost 0 bases, with 23 bases spanning the gap. This CDR3 comprises 18 residues. Germline values: CDR1 SGHAT, CDR2 FQNNGV. The CDR3 DNA reads TGTGCCAGCAGTTCCCTTCGACGGACTCCTTTTTCTAACTATGGCTACACCTTC. Encoded protein: CASSSLRRTPFSNYGYTF.

DNA for the CDR3: TGTGCCAGCACCGGGGGGCCCTACGAGCAGTACTTC. It encodes CASTGGPYEQYF. This chain uses TRBV6-5 with TRBJ2-7; D is perhaps TRBD2 (7 bases). Germline CDR1 MNHEY, CDR2 SVGAGI. Trimming left V 7 bases short and J 2 bases short, with 9 bases between. The CDR3 loop spans 12 amino acids.